Listed here is a single T cell receptor beta chain. Recruitment covered 25 or so US areas and drew participants whose ages spanned roughly 18 to 89 years. The data derive from a study of blood T cell repertoires in COVID-19. Original handling: Reference gene primer amplification in the assay estimated nucleated cell counts. Generated by immunoSEQ multiplex PCR, the TCRdb table keeps only in-frame clones and is missing some. Clonal size and the V and J genes are those of that table, whereas D and trimming came from the DNA. The data hold about 300,000 clones, with around 84% observed a single time. CDR1 is MNHEY, CDR2 SMNVEV, per germline (reference sequence). Trimming left V 5 bases short and J 6 bases short, with 16 bases between. The CDR3 consists of 14 residues.

The sequenced material came from PBMCs or T cells enriched from blood (not recorded which). The receptor's source is a man aged 25-45 years who had recovered from COVID-19. The chain is built from TRBV27 and TRBJ1-2; D is uncertain. The CDR3 DNA follows: TGTGCCAGCAGTCCACTTTATGGAGGTGATGGCTACACCTTC. Translated: CASSPLYGGDGYTF.